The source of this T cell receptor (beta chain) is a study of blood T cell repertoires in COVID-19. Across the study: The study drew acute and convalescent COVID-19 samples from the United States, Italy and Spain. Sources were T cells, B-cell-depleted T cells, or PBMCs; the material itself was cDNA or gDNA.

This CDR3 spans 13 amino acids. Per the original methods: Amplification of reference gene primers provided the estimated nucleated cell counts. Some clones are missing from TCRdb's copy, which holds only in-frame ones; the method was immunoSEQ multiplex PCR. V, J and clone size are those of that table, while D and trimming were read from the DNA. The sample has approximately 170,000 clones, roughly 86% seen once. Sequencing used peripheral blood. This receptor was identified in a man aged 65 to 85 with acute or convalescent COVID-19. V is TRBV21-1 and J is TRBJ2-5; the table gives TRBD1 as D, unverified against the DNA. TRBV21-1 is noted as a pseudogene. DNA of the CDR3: TGTGCCAGCAGCAATGTCAGACAGGAGACCCAGTACTTC. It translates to CASSNVRQETQYF.